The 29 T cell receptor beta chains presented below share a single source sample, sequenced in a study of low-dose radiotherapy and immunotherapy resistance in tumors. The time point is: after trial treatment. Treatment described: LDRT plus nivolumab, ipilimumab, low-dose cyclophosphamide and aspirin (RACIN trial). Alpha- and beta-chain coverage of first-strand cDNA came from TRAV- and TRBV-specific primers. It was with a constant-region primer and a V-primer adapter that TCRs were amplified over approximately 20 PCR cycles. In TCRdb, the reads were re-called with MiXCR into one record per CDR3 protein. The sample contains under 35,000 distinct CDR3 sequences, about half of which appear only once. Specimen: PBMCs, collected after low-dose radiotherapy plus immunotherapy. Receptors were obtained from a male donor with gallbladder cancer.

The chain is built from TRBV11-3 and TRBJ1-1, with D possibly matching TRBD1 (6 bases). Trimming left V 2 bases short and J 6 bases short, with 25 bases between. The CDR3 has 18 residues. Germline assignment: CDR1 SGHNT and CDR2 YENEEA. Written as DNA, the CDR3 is TGTGCCAGCAGCTTACCCCGTACAGGGTTGGTGGGCTCTCCTGAAGCTTTCTTT. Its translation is CASSLPRTGLVGSPEAFF.

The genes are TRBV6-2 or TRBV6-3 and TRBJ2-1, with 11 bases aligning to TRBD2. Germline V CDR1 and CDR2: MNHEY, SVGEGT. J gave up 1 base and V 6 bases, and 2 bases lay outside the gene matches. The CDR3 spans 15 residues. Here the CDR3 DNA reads TGTGCCAGCAGGACTAGCGGGAATTCCTACAATGAGCAGTTCTTC. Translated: CASRTSGNSYNEQFF.

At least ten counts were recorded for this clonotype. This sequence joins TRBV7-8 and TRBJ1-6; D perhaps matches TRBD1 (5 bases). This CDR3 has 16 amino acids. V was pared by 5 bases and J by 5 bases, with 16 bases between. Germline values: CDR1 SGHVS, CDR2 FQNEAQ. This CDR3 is CASSESIGADNSPLHF. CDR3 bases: TGTGCCAGCAGCGAATCAATCGGGGCTGATAATTCACCCCTCCACTTT.

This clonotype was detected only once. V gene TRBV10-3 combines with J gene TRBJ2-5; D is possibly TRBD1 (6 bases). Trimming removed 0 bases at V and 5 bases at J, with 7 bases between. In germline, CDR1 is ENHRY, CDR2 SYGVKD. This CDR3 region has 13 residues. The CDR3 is CAISESQGETQYF. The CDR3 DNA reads TGTGCCATCAGTGAGTCTCAGGGGGAGACCCAGTACTTC.

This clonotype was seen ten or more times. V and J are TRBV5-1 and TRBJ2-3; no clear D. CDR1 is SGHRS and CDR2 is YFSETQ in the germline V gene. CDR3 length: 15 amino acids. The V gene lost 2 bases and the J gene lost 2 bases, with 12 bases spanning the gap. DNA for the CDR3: TGCGCCAGCAGCTTTGGGTCCTCCTCCACAGATACGCAGTATTTT. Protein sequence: CASSFGSSSTDTQYF.

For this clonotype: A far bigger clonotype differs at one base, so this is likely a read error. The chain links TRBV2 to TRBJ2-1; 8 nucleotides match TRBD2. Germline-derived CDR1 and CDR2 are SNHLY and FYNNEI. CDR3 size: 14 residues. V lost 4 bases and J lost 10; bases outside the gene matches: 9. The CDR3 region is CASSVTGGPYEQFF. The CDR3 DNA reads TGTGCCAGCAGTGTGACGGGAGGGCCCTACGAGCAGTTCTTC.

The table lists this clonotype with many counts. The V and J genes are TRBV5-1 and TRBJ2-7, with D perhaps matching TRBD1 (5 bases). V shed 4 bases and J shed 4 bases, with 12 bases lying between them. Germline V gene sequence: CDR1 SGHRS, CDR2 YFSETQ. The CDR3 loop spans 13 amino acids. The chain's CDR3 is CASSKEPGYEQYF. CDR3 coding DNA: TGCGCCAGCAGCAAGGAACCAGGGTACGAGCAGTACTTC.

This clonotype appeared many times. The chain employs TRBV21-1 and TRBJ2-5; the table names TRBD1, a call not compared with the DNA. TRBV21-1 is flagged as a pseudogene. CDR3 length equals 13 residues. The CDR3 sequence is CASSGGQGETQYF. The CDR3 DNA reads TGTGCCAGCAGCGGGGGACAGGGAGAGACCCAGTACTTC.

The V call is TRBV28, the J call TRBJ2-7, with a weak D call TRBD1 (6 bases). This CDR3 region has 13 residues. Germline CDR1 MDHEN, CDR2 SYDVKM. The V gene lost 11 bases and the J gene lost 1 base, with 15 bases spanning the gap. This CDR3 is CAGGGRGSYEQYF. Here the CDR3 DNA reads TGTGCCGGAGGCGGCAGGGGTTCCTACGAGCAGTACTTC.

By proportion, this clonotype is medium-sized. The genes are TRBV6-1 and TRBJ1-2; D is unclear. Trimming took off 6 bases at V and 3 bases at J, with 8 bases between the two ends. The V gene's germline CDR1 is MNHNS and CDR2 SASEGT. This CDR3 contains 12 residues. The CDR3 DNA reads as TGTGCCAGCAGACCTGGAGACTATGGCTACACCTTC. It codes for CASRPGDYGYTF.

DNA of the CDR3: TGTGCCAGCAGCCCGGGTCGTTACAATCAGCCCCAGCATTTT. Translating it yields CASSPGRYNQPQHF. The J gene is TRBJ1-5, the V gene TRBV5-6, with unresolved D. V was trimmed by 4 bases and J by 3 bases, leaving 11 bases between them. Germline lookup yields CDR1 SGHDT and CDR2 YYEEEE. The CDR3 spans 14 residues.

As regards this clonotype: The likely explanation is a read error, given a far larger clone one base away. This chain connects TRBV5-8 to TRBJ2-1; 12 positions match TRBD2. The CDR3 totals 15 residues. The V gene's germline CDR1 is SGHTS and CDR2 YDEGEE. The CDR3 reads CASSPSGGGPNELFF. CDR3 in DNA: TGCGCCAGCAGCCCTAGCGGGGGGGGCCCCAATGAGCTGTTCTTC.

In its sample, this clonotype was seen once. The CDR3 is CSVAGRGREAFF. The CDR3 region has the DNA TGCAGCGTTGCGGGCAGGGGCCGTGAAGCTTTCTTT. The V and J genes are TRBV29-1 and TRBJ1-1; possibly TRBD1 for D (6 bases). The germline gives CDR1 SQVTM, CDR2 ANQGSEA. Trimming cost V 4 bases and J 7 bases, with 13 bases left between them. This CDR3 has 12 amino acids. Full variable domain (remainder filled in from reference TRBV29-1 and TRBJ1-1): SAVISQKPSRDICQRGTSLTIQCQVDSQVTMMFWYRQQPGQSLTLIATANQGSEATYESGFVIDKFPISRPNLTFSTLTVSNMSPEDSSIYLCSVAGRGREAFFGQGTRLTVV.

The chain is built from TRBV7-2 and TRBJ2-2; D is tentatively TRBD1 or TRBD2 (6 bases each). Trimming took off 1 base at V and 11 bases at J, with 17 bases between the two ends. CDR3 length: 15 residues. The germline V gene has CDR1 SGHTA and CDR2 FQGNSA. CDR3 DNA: TGTGCCAGCAGCTTAGGGGGGCGTCCGGCGGGAGAGCTGTTTTTT. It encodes CASSLGGRPAGELFF.

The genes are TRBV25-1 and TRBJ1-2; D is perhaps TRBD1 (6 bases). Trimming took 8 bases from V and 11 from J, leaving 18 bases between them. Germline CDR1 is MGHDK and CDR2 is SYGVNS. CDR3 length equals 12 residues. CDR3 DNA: TGTGCCAGCGGTCAGGGGACGGCGTTTTACACCTTC. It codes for CASGQGTAFYTF.

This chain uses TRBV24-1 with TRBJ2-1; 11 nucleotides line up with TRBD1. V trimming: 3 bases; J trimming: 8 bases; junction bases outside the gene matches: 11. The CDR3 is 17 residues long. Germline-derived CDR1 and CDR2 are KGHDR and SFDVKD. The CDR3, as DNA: TGTGCCACCAGTGATACGGACAGGGGGCCTTCCGGCGATGAGCAGTTCTTC. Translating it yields CATSDTDRGPSGDEQFF.

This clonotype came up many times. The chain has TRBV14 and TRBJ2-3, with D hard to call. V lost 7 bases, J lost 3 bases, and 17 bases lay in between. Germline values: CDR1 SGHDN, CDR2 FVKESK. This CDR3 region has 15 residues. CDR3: CASTFGRTATDTQYF. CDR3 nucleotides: TGTGCCAGCACCTTTGGACGGACGGCAACAGATACGCAGTATTTT.

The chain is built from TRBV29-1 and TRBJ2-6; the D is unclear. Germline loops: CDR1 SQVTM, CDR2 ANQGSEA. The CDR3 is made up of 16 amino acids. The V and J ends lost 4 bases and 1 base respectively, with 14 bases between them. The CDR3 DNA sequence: TGCAGCGTTGTCCCAGGCGGAACTTCTGGGGCCAACGTCCTGACTTTC. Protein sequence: CSVVPGGTSGANVLTF.

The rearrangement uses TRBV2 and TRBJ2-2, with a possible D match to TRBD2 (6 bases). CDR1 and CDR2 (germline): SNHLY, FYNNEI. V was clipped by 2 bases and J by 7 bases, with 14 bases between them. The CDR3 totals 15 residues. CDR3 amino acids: CASSESGGGIGELFF. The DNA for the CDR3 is TGTGCCAGCAGTGAAAGCGGAGGAGGGATCGGGGAGCTGTTTTTT.

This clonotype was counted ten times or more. The CDR3: CASSFPRGQETQYF. For the CDR3, the DNA is TGTGCCAGCAGCTTCCCCAGGGGACAAGAGACCCAGTACTTC. This sequence joins TRBV7-9 and TRBJ2-5; maybe TRBD1 (6 bases). Germline V gene sequence: CDR1 SEHNR, CDR2 FQNEAQ (reference sequence). This CDR3 region has 14 residues. V was clipped by 3 bases and J by 2 bases, with 10 bases between them.

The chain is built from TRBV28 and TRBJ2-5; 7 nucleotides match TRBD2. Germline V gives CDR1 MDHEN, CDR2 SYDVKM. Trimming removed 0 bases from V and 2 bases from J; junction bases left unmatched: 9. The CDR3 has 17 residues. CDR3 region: CASSLWSEREGQETQYF. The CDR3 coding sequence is TGTGCCAGCAGTTTATGGTCCGAGCGGGAAGGGCAAGAGACCCAGTACTTC.

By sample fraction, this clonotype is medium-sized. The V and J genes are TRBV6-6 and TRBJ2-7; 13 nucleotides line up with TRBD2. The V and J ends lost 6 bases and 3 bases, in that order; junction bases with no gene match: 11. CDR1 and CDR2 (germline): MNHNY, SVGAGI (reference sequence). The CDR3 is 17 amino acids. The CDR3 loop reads CASSRRLAGGQSYEQYF. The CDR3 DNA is TGTGCCAGCAGCCGCAGACTAGCGGGGGGCCAAAGCTACGAGCAGTACTTC.

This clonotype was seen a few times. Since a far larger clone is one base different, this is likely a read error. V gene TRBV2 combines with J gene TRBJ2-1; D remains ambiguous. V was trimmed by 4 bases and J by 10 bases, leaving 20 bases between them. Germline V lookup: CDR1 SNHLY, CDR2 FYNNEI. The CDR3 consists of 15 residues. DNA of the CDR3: TGTGCCAGCAGTGTCTTTAGGCCCCCTGGGCTCGAGCAGTTCTTC. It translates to CASSVFRPPGLEQFF.

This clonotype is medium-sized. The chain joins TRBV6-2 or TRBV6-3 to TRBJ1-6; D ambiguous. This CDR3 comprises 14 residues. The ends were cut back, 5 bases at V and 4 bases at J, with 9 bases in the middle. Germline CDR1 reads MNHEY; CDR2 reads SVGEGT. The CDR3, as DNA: TGTGCCAGCAGTGCGTCAGCTTATAATTCACCCCTCCACTTT. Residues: CASSASAYNSPLHF.

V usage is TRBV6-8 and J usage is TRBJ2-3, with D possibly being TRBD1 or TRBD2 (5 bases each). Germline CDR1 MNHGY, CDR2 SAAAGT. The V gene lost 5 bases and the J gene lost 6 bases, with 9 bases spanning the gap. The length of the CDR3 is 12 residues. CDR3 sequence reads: CASSEGLDTQYF. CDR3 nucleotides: TGTGCCAGCAGTGAGGGGTTGGATACGCAGTATTTT.

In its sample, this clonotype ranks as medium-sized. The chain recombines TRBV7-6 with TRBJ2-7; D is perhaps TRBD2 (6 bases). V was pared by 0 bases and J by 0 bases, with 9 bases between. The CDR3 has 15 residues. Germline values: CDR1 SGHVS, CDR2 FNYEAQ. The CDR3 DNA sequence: TGTGCCAGCAGCTTAGCCGCGGGGAGCTCCTACGAGCAGTACTTC. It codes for CASSLAAGSSYEQYF.

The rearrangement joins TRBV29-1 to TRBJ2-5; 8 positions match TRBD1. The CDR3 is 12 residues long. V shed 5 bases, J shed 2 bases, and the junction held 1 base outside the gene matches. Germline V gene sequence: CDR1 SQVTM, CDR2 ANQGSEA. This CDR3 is CSVNRGQETQYF. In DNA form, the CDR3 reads TGCAGCGTTAACAGGGGGCAAGAGACCCAGTACTTC.

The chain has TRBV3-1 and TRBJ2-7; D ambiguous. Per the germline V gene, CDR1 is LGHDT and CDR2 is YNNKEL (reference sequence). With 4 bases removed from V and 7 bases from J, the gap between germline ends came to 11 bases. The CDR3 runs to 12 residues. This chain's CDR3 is CASSLRHWEQYF. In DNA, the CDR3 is TGTGCCAGCAGCCTACGACACTGGGAGCAGTACTTC.

The CDR3: CASRSQEVPYNEQFF. CDR3 bases: TGTGCCAGCAGATCTCAGGAGGTACCTTACAATGAGCAGTTCTTC. V usage is TRBV2 and J usage is TRBJ2-1, with D tentatively TRBD2 (5 bases). Trimming removed 6 bases from V and 4 bases from J, with 16 bases in between. This CDR3 contains 15 residues. Germline CDR1 SNHLY, CDR2 FYNNEI.